This is a list of T cell receptor beta chains from one sample in a study of blood T cells in healthy people across ages. One entry per CDR3 protein, called by TCRdb with MiXCR from the 5' RACE reads. Among about 670,000 distinct CDR3 sequences, around two fifths were seen once, and the ten largest hold 30%. Sequencing input: blood. These receptor sequences come from a man older than 75 in good health. Each CDR3 is given with its conserved first and last residue. A D gene is named only where the DNA matches it firmly.

CDR3: CASSLARGYGYTF
D: .
V: TRBV12-3/TRBV12-4

CDR3: CATSRDSYNEQFF
D: .
V: TRBV24-1

CDR3: CASKVGTGGLFYEQYF
D: TRBD1
V: TRBV28

CDR3: CASSLQGVTFYEQYF
D: .
V: TRBV27

CDR3: CASSLQGSAFF
D: .
V: TRBV6-6

CDR3: CASRENTEAFF
D: .
V: TRBV6-5

CDR3: CSATDPSRTGETQFF
D: .
V: TRBV20-1

CDR3: CASSQVLEKTQFF
D: .
V: TRBV4-3

CDR3: CASRGGDGSQETQYF
D: .
V: TRBV7-2

CDR3: CASSRNLAGARTNNEQYF
D: TRBD2
V: TRBV4-3

CDR3: CASSLEGTGTATQYF
D: TRBD1
V: TRBV12-3/TRBV12-4

CDR3: CASSYIVPGQVQLSHTGELFF
D: TRBD1
V: TRBV11-1

CDR3: CASSGQGARSEQFF
D: TRBD1
V: TRBV6-2/TRBV6-3

CDR3: CSAQDTSYEQYF
D: .
V: TRBV20-1

CDR3: CSASPGQGNTQYF
D: TRBD1
V: TRBV20-1

CDR3: CASSPGTGVPSSGANVLTF
D: TRBD1
V: TRBV11-2

CDR3: CASSSVGPGAGEQFF
D: .
V: TRBV6-6

CDR3: CASSLEGSAQQFF
D: .
V: TRBV5-1

CDR3: CASSAVRDYGYTF
D: .
V: TRBV27

CDR3: CASSVRGYGSPLHF
D: .
V: TRBV9

CDR3: CASSVSTGVTDTQYF
D: TRBD1
V: TRBV5-1

CDR3: CASSESVRGYGYTF
D: .
V: TRBV6-1

CDR3: CSARNLAGGTTYEQYF
D: TRBD2
V: TRBV20-1

CDR3: CASSQERDETEAFF
D: .
V: TRBV4-3

CDR3: CASSVAEDGSYEQYF
D: .
V: TRBV9

CDR3: CASSLRDFGELFF
D: .
V: TRBV7-7

CDR3: CASARDVNIQYF
D: .
V: TRBV6-6

CDR3: CASSQGGGSPLHF
D: .
V: TRBV14

CDR3: CASTKSLSEQYF
D: .
V: TRBV6-2/TRBV6-3

CDR3: CASSTVGQGVGEQFF
D: TRBD1
V: TRBV6-2/TRBV6-3

CDR3: CSARSSRPDTQYF
D: .
V: TRBV20-1

CDR3: CASSDTDTRRDNEQFF
D: .
V: TRBV6-4

CDR3: CAGSLDTPYEQYF
D: .
V: TRBV5-1

CDR3: CASSQVDRVNTEAFF
D: TRBD1
V: TRBV4-1

CDR3: CSASQGWGQGLFF
D: TRBD1
V: TRBV20-1

CDR3: CASSFAGGPTDTQYF
D: TRBD2
V: TRBV7-2

CDR3: CASSSRAVETQYF
D: .
V: TRBV12-3/TRBV12-4

CDR3: CRPRGGDGGYTF
D: .
V: TRBV20-1

CDR3: CASSYPSGRRVDEQYF
D: .
V: TRBV6-2/TRBV6-3

CDR3: CSALDRGHGDTQYF
D: TRBD1
V: TRBV20-1

CDR3: CASRQGPDEQYF
D: .
V: TRBV27

CDR3: CSAGTAQRVNTEAFF
D: TRBD1
V: TRBV29-1

CDR3: CASSKGTGAYEQYF
D: TRBD1
V: TRBV6-6

CDR3: CASSSSRVQETQYF
D: .
V: TRBV7-2

CDR3: CSVGDSYEQYF
D: .
V: TRBV29-1

CDR3: CASSKDREIYNSPLHF
D: TRBD1
V: TRBV5-1

CDR3: CASSQELMVAGVDTQYF
D: TRBD2
V: TRBV3-1

CDR3: CASSLDGQLPSTDTQYF
D: .
V: TRBV7-3

CDR3: CASSLEPRGTEAFF
D: .
V: TRBV5-6

CDR3: CASSQESRPLGKTQYF
D: .
V: TRBV14

CDR3: CASSLLRQGSYEQYF
D: TRBD1
V: TRBV4-2

CDR3: CASSLSGDITDPNSPLHF
D: .
V: TRBV28

CDR3: CSAKWTSGGIVETQYF
D: TRBD2
V: TRBV20-1

CDR3: CSARHFGGSSYNEQFF
D: TRBD2
V: TRBV20-1

CDR3: CASSQVTSGTQETQYF
D: TRBD2
V: TRBV4-3

CDR3: CASSTTSGSLYNEQYF
D: TRBD2
V: TRBV6-2/TRBV6-3

CDR3: CASSQDRARKNTEAFF
D: TRBD1
V: TRBV7-2

CDR3: CASSTGHGTNYGYTF
D: .
V: TRBV6-6

CDR3: CAWSSGPYEQYF
D: .
V: TRBV30

CDR3: CSVVVPTDRSGANVLTF
D: .
V: TRBV29-1